This T cell receptor (beta chain) was retrieved from a study of neoadjuvant anti-PD-1 for oral cavity cancer. The wider study: Nivolumab at 3 mg/kg was mostly given biweekly, three to four doses, pre-surgery. Overall study findings and caveats: Greater tumor shrinkage accompanied bigger post-treatment sizes of preexisting clones. Higher pretreatment Treg/Th17 ratios tracked higher pretreatment blood clonality.

Regarding time point: after neoadjuvant nivolumab, at surgical resection. There are 13 residues in the CDR3. The V gene lost 0 bases and the J gene lost 4 bases, with 9 bases spanning the gap. Germline V gene lookup returns CDR1 GTSNPN and CDR2 SVGIG (reference sequence). Regarding this clone: Its antigen is unidentified.

Two replicates per tumor sample, mostly from 4 to 5.5 ug of genomic DNA. The assay was immunoSEQ multiplex PCR, and TCRdb's table has in-frame clones only and misses some. The data show 20,000 to 25,000 clones, roughly 45% seen once. This sequence was found in a person aged 40 to 85 with oral cavity squamous cell carcinoma. This specimen consisted of tumor tissue, obtained after nivolumab (anti-PD-1) treatment. J is TRBJ1-1 and V is TRBV30; TRBD1 might be the D (5 bases). CDR3: CAWSVGGGTEAFF. In DNA form, the CDR3 reads TGTGCCTGGAGTGTAGGTGGGGGCACTGAAGCTTTCTTT.